This T cell receptor beta chain was identified in a study of blood T cells in healthy people across ages (dated by TCRdb to about 2015). Study-wide context: In model experiments, template switching captured roughly one uniquely barcoded TCR beta cDNA molecule for every two T cells. The study analyzed two additional independent replicas of 1 million unique cDNA reads from the same blood draw for two donors, one aged 18 to 29 and one aged 80 or older. To avoid experimental bias, donors of different ages were spread randomly across the sequencing lanes. Donors were grouped into four age groups: young (average 16 years), middle-aged (39), aged (about 59) and long-lived (over 80). To track age-related changes in TCR beta repertoire diversity, the study relied on deep sequencing normalized with unique cDNA molecular identifiers.

From the germline V gene (reference sequence), CDR1 is LGHDT and CDR2 is YNNKEL. From the cysteine through the phenylalanine, the CDR3 covers 14 amino acids. The retained sequence is limited to the CDR3, 42 bases, with the frame set at the first base. V drops 4 bases and J drops 0 bases, leaving 9 bases in between. The library was generated by 5' RACE. These reads were obtained on an Illumina HiSeq 2500. The second PCR ran for about 6 to 11 cycles and used a J-beta primer mix along with a sample-barcoded 5' primer. A unique molecular identifier was introduced onto each TCR beta cDNA molecule by a template-switch 5' adaptor carrying 12 random nucleotides. At least 2.5 million CDR3-containing paired-end reads were obtained from each sample. First-strand cDNA was synthesized from all RNA with the Mint cDNA synthesis kit, primed by a TRBC-specific oligonucleotide. Following uracil-DNA glycosylase treatment, a first 18-cycle PCR with universal primers M1SS and BC2_uni_R was performed on all cDNA. In the paper's pipeline: For normalization, 1 million high-quality reads, each with a distinct molecular identifier, were randomly selected from each sample. Reads sharing molecular identifiers were discarded rather than binned into consensus sequences. MiTCR, run with a Q25 quality threshold and the strictest error-elimination algorithm, handled CDR3 identification, clonotype clustering and error correction. A nonparametric unseen species model with Euler transformation was used to estimate a lower bound on total TCR beta diversity. TCRdb trimmed the raw reads at Q25, called clones with MiXCR and kept productive beta chains. Each CDR3 protein appears once, grouped with its most common genes and DNA. For this entry, the V and J calls and clone size follow TCRdb and not the study's own pipeline. Here the sample has 700,000 to 800,000 distinct CDR3 sequences; approximately 39% occur a single time. Approximately 22% of the sample rests with the top ten.

General findings and caveats noted by the study authors: As age increased, observed TCR beta diversity per million T cells dropped in a roughly linear way, and a significant reduction was already evident by age roughly 36. A strong correlation was found between observed TCR beta diversity and the percentage of naive T cells measured by flow cytometry. Donor CMV infection status was unknown, potentially confounding age-related changes in expanded clonotypes. Compared with the aged group, more naive CD4+ T cells, fewer expanded clones and increased TCR diversity were shown by the long-lived group, suggesting age selection. Bulk unsorted PBMC profiling prevented conclusive comparison of naive and antigen-experienced compartments. Estimates of total diversity based on one million sequenced T cells were considered lower bounds and underestimates.

Donors were 35 to 40 systemically healthy Caucasian individuals from Russia aged about 6 to 100 years. Each donor gave roughly 11 milliliters of peripheral blood, drawn into EDTA-treated Vacutainer tubes. PBMCs were isolated by Ficoll-Paque density-gradient centrifugation, with at least 7 million obtained per sample. Trizol reagent was used to extract total RNA from the PBMCs, yielding at least 6 micrograms per sample. For every donor, an aliquot of PBMCs went through flow cytometry to measure the percentages of naive CD45RAhigh/CD27high T cells. Worth noting for this clonotype: It lacks a known antigen. It has no much larger one-base neighbor in the sample; base qualities were not kept.

This TCR derives from a woman aged 60-75 years in good health. The sequence joins TRBV3-1 to TRBJ1-1; matching of 5 bases hints at TRBD1 as the D gene. The sequenced sample was blood. The nucleotide sequence is TGTGCCAGCAGCCCCAGGGTTATGAACACTGAAGCTTTCTTT. Its protein product is CASSPRVMNTEAFF.